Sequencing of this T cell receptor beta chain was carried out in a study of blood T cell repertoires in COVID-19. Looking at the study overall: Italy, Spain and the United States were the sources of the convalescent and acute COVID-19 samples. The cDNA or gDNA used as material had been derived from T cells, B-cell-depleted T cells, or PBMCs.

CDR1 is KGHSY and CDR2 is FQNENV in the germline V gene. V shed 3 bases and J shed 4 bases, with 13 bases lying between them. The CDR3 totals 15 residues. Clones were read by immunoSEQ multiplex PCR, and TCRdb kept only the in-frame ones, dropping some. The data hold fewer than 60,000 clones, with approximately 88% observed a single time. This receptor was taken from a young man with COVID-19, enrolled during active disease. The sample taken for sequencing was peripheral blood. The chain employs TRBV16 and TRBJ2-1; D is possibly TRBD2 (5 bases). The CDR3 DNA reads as TGTGCCAGCAGCCATGGTAGCGAAACGTACAATGAGCAGTTCTTC. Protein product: CASSHGSETYNEQFF. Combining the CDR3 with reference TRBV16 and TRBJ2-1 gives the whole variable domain GEEVAQTPKHLVRGEGQKAKLYCAPIKGHSYVFWYQQVLKNEFKFLISFQNENVFDETGMPKERFSAKCLPNSPCSLEIQATKLEDSAVYFCASSHGSETYNEQFFGPGTRLTVL.